The clone carrying this TCR beta chain has a handful of counts. What it binds is unknown. Isolated RNA was reverse transcribed in full, so expressed TCRB transcripts were sequenced. Only in-frame clones appear in the TCRdb table, and some are missing; sequencing was by immunoSEQ multiplex PCR. In the table there are about 250,000 clones, about a tenth of which are singletons. This sample was taken from a study of beta chain features in type 1 diabetes. The wider study: The patients were much like the healthy donors in age, gender and cell yields. Taken together, all samples contributed 107,917,701 examined sorted cells.

The CDR3 spans 14 residues. With 1 base removed from V and 6 bases from J, the gap between germline ends came to 14 bases. Germline-derived CDR1 and CDR2 are SGHRS and YFSETQ. Study-level findings and limits: The similarity of naive, central memory and Treg TCRB repertoires appeared greater among patients than among healthy donors. Shorter TCRB CDR3s, moderately but significantly so, marked every one of the four CD4+ subsets in Type 1 diabetes patients. Equally in patients and controls, PCR might preferentially amplify shorter templates.

The chain joins TRBV5-1 to TRBJ2-7; D not certain. Sequencing input: naive CD4+ T cells from blood. This sequence was found in a man between 25 and 39 years old with type 1 diabetes. CDR3 DNA: TGCGCCAGCAGCTTGTTGGTCTCGTCGCGCGAGCAGTACTTC. Protein: CASSLLVSSREQYF. The variable domain in full, completed from reference TRBV5-1 and TRBJ2-7, reads KAGVTQTPRYLIKTRGQQVTLSCSPISGHRSVSWYQQTPGQGLQFLFEYFSETQRNKGNFPGRFSGRQFSNSRSEMNVSTLELGDSALYLCASSLLVSSREQYFGPGTRLTVT.